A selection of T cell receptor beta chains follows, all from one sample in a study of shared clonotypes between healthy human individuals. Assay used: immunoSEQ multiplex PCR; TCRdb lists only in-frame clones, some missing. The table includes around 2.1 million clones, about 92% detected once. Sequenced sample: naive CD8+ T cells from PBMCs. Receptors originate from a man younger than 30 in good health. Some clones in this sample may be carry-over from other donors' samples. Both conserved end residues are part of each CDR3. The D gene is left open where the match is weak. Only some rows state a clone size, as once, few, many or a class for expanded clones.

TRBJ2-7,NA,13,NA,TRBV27,TGTGCCAGCAGTTCCACCCTTCGGGTTGGATGGTACTTC,CASSSTLRVGWYF
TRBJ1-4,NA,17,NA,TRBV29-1,TGCAGCGTTGCGCTTCGGCACAGGACAGCAACTAATGAAAAACTGTTTTTT,CSVALRHRTATNEKLFF
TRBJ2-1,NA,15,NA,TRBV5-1,TGCGCCAGCAGCGCCGGGGGAAGCTCCTACAATGAGCAGTTCTTC,CASSAGGSSYNEQFF
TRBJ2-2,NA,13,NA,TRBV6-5,TGTGCCAGCATTGAGGGGAACACCGGGGAGCTGTTTTTT,CASIEGNTGELFF
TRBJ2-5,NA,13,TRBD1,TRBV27,TGTGCCAGCAGCCCACAGGGGTGGGAGACCCAGTACTTC,CASSPQGWETQYF
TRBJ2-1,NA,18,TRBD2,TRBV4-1,TGCGCCAGCAGCCAAGATCTTTTTGGGCGGGAGGAATACAATGAGCAGTTCTTC,CASSQDLFGREEYNEQFF
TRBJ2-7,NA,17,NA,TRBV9,TGTGCCAGCAGCCCGCGATCTGGGGGGCAGGGGCCCTACGAGCAGTACTTC,CASSPRSGGQGPYEQYF
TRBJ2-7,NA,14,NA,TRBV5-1,TGCGCCAGCAGCTTAGGGACGAGGACTTACGAGCAGTACTTC,CASSLGTRTYEQYF
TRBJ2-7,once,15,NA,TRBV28,TGTGCCAGCAGCCCGAGGGTGAGGGGAACCTACGAGCAGTACTTC,CASSPRVRGTYEQYF
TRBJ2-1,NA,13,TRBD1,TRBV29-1,TGCAGCGTTGAGTGGACAGGGGCACATGAGCAGTTCTTC,CSVEWTGAHEQFF
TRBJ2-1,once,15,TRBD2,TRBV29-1,TGCAGCGCCCCGGCGGGAGGCCACTCCTACAATGAGCAGTTCTTC,CSAPAGGHSYNEQFF
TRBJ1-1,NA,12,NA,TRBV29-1,TGCAGCGTTGAAGATCGGGTTTTTGAAGCTTTCTTT,CSVEDRVFEAFF
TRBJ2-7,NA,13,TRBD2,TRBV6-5,TGTGCCAGTGGGGCTAGCGGGAGGTACGAGCAGTACTTC,CASGASGRYEQYF
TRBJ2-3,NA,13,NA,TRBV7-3,TGTGCCAGCAGACTAGGGGGCACAGATACGCAGTATTTT,CASRLGGTDTQYF
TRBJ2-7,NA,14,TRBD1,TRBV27,TGTGCCAGCAGTCCCCGACAGGGAGTCAACGAGCAGTACTTC,CASSPRQGVNEQYF
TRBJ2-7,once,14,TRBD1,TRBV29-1,TGCAGCGTTGAAGATGGACAGGGGACCTACGAGCAGTACTTC,CSVEDGQGTYEQYF